The entry that follows covers one TCR beta chain sequence. Looked up from germline, CDR1 is MNHNS and CDR2 is SASEGT. With 6 bases clipped from V and 4 bases from J, the junction kept 12 bases outside the gene matches. The CDR3 sequence is 18 residues long. The source of the sample is a study of blood T cells in healthy people across ages. Using a J-beta primer mix together with a sample-barcoded 5' primer, a second PCR was run for about 6 to 11 cycles. TCRdb passed the 5' RACE reads through MiXCR, listing each CDR3 protein once. This sample has under 2,000,000 distinct CDR3 sequences, with 49% found just once.

The source of this sequence is a woman in her thirties or forties in good health. The gene calls are TRBV6-1 and TRBJ2-1; 13 nucleotides match TRBD2. Source material: blood. CDR3 protein: CASRRAGLAGRIYNEQFF. The CDR3 bases are TGTGCCAGCAGGAGAGCGGGACTAGCGGGGAGAATATACAATGAGCAGTTCTTC.